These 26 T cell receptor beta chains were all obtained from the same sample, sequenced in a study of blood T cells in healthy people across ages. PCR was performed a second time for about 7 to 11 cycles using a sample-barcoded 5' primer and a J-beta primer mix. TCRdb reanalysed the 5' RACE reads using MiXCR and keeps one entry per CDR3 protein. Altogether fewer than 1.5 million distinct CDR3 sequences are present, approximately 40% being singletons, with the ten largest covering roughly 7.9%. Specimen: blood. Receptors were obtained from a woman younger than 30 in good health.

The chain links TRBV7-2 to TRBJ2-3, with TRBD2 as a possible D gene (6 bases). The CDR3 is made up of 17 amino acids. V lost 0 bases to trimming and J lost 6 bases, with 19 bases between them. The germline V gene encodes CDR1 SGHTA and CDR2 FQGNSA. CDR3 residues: CASSLAVWTKGSDTQYF. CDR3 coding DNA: TGTGCCAGCAGCTTAGCGGTGTGGACTAAGGGATCGGATACGCAGTATTTT.

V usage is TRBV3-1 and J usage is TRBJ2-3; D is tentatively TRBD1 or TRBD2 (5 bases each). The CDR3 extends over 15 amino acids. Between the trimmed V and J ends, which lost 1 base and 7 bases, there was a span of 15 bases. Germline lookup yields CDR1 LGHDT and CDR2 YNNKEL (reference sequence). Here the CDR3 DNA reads TGTGCCAGCAGCCAAGGCGGAGAGGGGCGATATACGCAGTATTTT. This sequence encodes CASSQGGEGRYTQYF.

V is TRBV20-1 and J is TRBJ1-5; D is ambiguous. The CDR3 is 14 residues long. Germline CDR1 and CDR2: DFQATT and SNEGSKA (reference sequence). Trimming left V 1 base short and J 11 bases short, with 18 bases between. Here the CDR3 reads CSARGSGPLAAQHF. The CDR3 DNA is TGCAGTGCTAGAGGGAGTGGTCCTCTAGCAGCCCAGCATTTT.

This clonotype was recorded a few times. CDR3 coding DNA: TGCAGTGCTAGTTCCAGGGGCGGGGCAGATACGCAGTATTTT. It codes for CSASSRGGADTQYF. The chain couples TRBV20-1 to TRBJ2-3; possibly TRBD1 or TRBD2 for D (6 bases each). The CDR3 consists of 14 residues. Per germline, CDR1 DFQATT and CDR2 SNEGSKA (reference sequence). V was clipped by 3 bases and J by 4 bases, with 14 bases between them.

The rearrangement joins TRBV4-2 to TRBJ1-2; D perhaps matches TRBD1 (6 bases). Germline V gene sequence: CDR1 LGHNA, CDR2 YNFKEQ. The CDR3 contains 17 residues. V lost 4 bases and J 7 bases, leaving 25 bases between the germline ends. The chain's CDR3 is CASSPTTMGGLTLGYTF. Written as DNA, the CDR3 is TGTGCCAGCAGCCCCACTACAATGGGGGGCTTGACTCTTGGCTACACCTTC.

CDR3 sequence reads: CASSLQGAADTIYF. For the CDR3, the DNA is TGTGCCAGCAGCCTACAGGGGGCTGCTGACACCATATATTTT. The rearrangement joins TRBV7-9 to TRBJ1-3, with 9 positions matching TRBD1. Per germline, CDR1 SEHNR and CDR2 FQNEAQ (reference sequence). The CDR3 contains 14 residues. After removal of 5 bases from V and 8 bases from J, the junction contained 7 bases not matched to a gene.

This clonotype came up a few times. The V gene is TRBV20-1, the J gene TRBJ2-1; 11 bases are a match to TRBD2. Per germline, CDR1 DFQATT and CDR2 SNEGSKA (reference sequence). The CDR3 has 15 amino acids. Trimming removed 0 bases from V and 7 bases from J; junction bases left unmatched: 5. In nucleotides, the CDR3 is TGCAGTGCTAGAGATCCACTAGCGGGGGAGAATGAGCAGTTCTTC. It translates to CSARDPLAGENEQFF.

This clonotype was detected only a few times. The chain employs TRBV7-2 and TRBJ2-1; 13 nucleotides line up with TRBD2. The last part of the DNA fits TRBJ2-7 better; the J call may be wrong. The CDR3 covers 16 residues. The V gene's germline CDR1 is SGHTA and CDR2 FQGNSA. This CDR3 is CASSLTSGGAYNEQYF. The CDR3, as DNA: TGTGCCAGCAGCTTAACTAGCGGGGGGGCCTACAATGAGCAGTACTTC.

The CDR3 loop reads CAWSSAGAGQWEKLFF. CDR3 DNA: TGTGCCTGGAGTTCGGCCGGGGCCGGTCAGTGGGAAAAACTGTTTTTT. The chain links TRBV30 to TRBJ1-4; D possibly corresponds to TRBD1 (5 bases). V was cut by 2 bases and J by 8 bases, with 21 bases left in between. This CDR3 is built from 16 residues. The germline V gene encodes CDR1 GTSNPN and CDR2 SVGIG (reference sequence).

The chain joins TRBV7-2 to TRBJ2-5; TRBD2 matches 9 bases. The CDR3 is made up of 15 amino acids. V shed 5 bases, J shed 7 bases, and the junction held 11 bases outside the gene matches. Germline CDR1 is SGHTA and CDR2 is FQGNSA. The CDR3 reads CASSPNSGRGVTQYF. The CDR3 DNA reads TGTGCCAGCAGCCCGAATAGCGGGAGAGGAGTGACCCAGTACTTC.

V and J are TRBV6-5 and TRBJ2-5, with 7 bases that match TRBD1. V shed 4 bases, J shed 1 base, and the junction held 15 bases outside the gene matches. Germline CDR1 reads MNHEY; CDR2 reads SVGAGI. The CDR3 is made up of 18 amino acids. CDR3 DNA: TGTGCCAGCAGTTCTACAAAACACGGGACAGCAATCCAAGAGACCCAGTACTTC. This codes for CASSSTKHGTAIQETQYF.

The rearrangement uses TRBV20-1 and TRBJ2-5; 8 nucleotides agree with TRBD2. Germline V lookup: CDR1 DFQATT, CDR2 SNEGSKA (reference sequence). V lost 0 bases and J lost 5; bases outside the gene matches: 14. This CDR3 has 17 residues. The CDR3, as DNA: TGCAGTGCTAGAGATTCGTCGGTAGCGGGACGGGGGGAGACCCAGTACTTC. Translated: CSARDSSVAGRGETQYF.

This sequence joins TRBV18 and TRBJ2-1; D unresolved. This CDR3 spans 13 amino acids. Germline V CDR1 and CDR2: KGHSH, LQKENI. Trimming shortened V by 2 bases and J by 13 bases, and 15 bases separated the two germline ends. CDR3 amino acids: CASSPGLEETQFF. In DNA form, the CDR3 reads TGTGCCAGCTCACCAGGCTTAGAAGAGACCCAGTTCTTC.

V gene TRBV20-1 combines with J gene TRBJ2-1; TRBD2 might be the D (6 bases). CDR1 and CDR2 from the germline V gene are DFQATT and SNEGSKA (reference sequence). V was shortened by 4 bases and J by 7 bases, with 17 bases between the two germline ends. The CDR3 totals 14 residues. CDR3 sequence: CSAKAPGLYNEQFF. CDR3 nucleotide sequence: TGCAGTGCTAAAGCCCCGGGACTCTATAATGAGCAGTTCTTC.

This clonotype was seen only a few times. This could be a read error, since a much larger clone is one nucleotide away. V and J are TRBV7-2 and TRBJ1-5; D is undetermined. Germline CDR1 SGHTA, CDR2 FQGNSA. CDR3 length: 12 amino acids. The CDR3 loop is CAGSPGVGPQHF. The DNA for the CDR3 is TGTGCCGGCAGCCCGGGAGTGGGGCCCCAGCATTTT.

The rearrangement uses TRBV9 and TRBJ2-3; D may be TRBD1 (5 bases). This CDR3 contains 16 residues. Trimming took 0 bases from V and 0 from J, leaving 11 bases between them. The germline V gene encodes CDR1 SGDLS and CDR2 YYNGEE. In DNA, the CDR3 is TGTGCCAGCAGCGTAGGTCAGGGTATTAGCACAGATACGCAGTATTTT. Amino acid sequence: CASSVGQGISTDTQYF.

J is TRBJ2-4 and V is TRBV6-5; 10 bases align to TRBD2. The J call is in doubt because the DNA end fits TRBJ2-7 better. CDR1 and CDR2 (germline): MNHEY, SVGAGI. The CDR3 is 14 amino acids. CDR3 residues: CASSYTSGNNEQYF. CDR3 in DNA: TGTGCCAGCAGTTACACTAGCGGGAACAACGAGCAGTACTTC.

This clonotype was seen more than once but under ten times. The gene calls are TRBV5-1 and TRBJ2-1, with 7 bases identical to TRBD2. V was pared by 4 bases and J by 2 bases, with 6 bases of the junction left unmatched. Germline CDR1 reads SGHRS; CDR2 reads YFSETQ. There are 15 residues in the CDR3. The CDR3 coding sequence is TGCGCCAGCAGCCGTACTAGCGACACCTACAATGAGCAGTTCTTC. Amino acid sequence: CASSRTSDTYNEQFF. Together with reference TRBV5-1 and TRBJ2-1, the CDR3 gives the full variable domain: KAGVTQTPRYLIKTRGQQVTLSCSPISGHRSVSWYQQTPGQGLQFLFEYFSETQRNKGNFPGRFSGRQFSNSRSEMNVSTLELGDSALYLCASSRTSDTYNEQFFGPGTRLTVL.

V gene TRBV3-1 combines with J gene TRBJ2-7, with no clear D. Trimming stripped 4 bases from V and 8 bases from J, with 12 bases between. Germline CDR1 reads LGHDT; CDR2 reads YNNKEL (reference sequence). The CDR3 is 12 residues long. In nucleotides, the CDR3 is TGTGCCAGCAGCCCCCCCTCATCCCAGCAGTACTTC. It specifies CASSPPSSQQYF.

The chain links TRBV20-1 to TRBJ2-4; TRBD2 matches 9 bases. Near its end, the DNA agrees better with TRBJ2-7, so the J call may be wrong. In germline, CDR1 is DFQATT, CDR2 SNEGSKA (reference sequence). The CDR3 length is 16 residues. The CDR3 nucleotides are TGCAGTGCTAGCTTCGGGATAGCGGGAGTGATCGACGAGCAGTACTTC. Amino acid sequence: CSASFGIAGVIDEQYF.

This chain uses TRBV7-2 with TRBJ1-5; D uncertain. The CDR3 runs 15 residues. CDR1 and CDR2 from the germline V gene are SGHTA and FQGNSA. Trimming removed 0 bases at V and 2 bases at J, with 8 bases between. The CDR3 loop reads CASSLALWGNQPQHF. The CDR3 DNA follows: TGTGCCAGCAGCTTAGCTCTCTGGGGCAATCAGCCCCAGCATTTT.

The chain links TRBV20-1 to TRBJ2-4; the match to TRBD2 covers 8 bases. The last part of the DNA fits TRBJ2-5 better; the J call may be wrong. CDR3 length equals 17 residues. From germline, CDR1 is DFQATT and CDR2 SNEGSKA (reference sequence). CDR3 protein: CSARAFVSGGSQETQYF. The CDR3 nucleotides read TGCAGTGCTAGAGCCTTTGTGAGCGGGGGCAGCCAAGAGACCCAGTACTTC.

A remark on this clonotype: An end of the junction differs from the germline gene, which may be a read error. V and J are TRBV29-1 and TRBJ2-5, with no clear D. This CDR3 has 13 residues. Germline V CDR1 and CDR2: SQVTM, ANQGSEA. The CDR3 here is CSGEPPTQETQYF. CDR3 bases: TGCAGCGGTGAACCCCCAACCCAAGAGACCCAGTACTTC. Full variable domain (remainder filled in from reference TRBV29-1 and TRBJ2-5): SAVISQKPSRDICQRGTSLTIQCQVDSQVTMMFWYRQQPGQSLTLIATANQGSEATYESGFVIDKFPISRPNLTFSTLTVSNMSPEDSSIYLCSGEPPTQETQYFGPGTRLLVL.

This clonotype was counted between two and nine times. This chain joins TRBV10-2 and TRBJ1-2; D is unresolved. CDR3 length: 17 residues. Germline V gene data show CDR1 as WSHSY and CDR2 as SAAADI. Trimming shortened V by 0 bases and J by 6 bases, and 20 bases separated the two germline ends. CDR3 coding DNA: TGCGCCAGCAGTGAGTCGACCGGGAGGGATCGGTTAGATGGCTACACCTTC. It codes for CASSESTGRDRLDGYTF.

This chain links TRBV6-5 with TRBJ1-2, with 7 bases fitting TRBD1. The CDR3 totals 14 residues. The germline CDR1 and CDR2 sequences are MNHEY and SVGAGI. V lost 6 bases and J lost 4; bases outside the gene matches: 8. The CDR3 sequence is CASRTSGQLYGYTF. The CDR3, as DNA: TGTGCCAGCAGGACCTCGGGACAGCTCTATGGCTACACCTTC.

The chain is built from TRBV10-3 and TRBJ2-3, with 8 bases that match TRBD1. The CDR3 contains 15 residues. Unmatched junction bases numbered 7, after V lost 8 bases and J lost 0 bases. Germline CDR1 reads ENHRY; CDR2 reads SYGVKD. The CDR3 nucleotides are TGTGCCATCGACAGGGGCCAAGCTAGCACAGATACGCAGTATTTT. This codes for CAIDRGQASTDTQYF.